These T cell receptor beta chains were read from a single sample in a study of T cell responses to AZD1222 COVID-19 vaccine. Only in-frame clones appear in the TCRdb table, and some are missing; sequencing was by immunoSEQ multiplex PCR. The data hold 120,000 to 150,000 clones, with more than 70% observed a single time. This specimen consisted of peripheral blood, obtained 28 days after the second AZD1222 dose. The receptors come from an adult who received the AZD1222 COVID-19 vaccine. CDR3s include the opening cysteine and the closing phenylalanine or tryptophan. D genes are given only for firm matches. A clone size is listed for some rows: how often the clone was seen (once, few, many), or a class if it is expanded.

abundance: -
d_gene: TRBD2
j_gene: TRBJ2-3
v_gene: TRBV2
CDR3aa: CAGGLAATDTQYF
CDR3nt: TGTGCCGGGGGACTAGCGGCCACAGATACGCAGTATTTT

abundance: -
d_gene: TRBD1
j_gene: TRBJ1-4
v_gene: TRBV5-4
CDR3aa: CASSSSPGTGNEKLFF
CDR3nt: TGTGCCAGCAGCTCTTCCCCCGGGACAGGCAATGAAAAACTGTTTTTT

abundance: once
d_gene: -
j_gene: TRBJ2-7
v_gene: TRBV9
CDR3aa: CASGPALSSYEQYF
CDR3nt: TGTGCCAGCGGCCCAGCGCTCAGCTCCTACGAGCAGTACTTC

abundance: -
d_gene: -
j_gene: TRBJ2-7
v_gene: TRBV23-1
CDR3aa: CASSRLGQYF
CDR3nt: TGCGCCAGCAGTCGGTTGGGGCAGTACTTC

abundance: -
d_gene: -
j_gene: TRBJ1-2
v_gene: TRBV15
CDR3aa: CATSGAGYGYTF
CDR3nt: TGTGCCACCAGTGGGGCAGGGTATGGCTACACCTTC

abundance: -
d_gene: TRBD1
j_gene: TRBJ2-5
v_gene: TRBV14
CDR3aa: CASSQALPGQPQETQYF
CDR3nt: TGTGCCAGCAGCCAAGCCCTTCCGGGACAGCCTCAAGAGACCCAGTACTTC

abundance: -
d_gene: -
j_gene: TRBJ1-2
v_gene: TRBV7-2
CDR3aa: CASSLGSSSRELYGYTF
CDR3nt: TGTGCCAGCAGCTTAGGGAGCTCAAGTCGCGAACTATATGGCTACACCTTC

abundance: -
d_gene: -
j_gene: TRBJ2-6
v_gene: TRBV12-3/TRBV12-4
CDR3aa: CASGLTGANVLTF
CDR3nt: TGTGCCAGCGGCCTAACTGGGGCCAACGTCCTGACTTTC

abundance: -
d_gene: TRBD2
j_gene: TRBJ2-7
v_gene: TRBV2
CDR3aa: CASSDRGEAYEQYF
CDR3nt: TGTGCCAGCAGTGATCGGGGGGAGGCCTACGAGCAGTACTTC

abundance: once
d_gene: -
j_gene: TRBJ1-4
v_gene: TRBV3-1/TRBV3-2
CDR3aa: CASSQTGAVEKLFF
CDR3nt: TGTGCCAGCAGCCAAACTGGGGCCGTGGAAAAACTGTTTTTT

abundance: -
d_gene: TRBD1
j_gene: TRBJ1-2
v_gene: TRBV18
CDR3aa: CASSETGGDYGYTF
CDR3nt: TGTGCCAGCTCAGAGACAGGGGGCGACTATGGCTACACCTTC

abundance: -
d_gene: -
j_gene: TRBJ2-5
v_gene: TRBV10-2
CDR3aa: CASSELRETQYF
CDR3nt: TGCGCCAGCAGTGAGTTAAGGGAGACCCAGTACTTC

abundance: -
d_gene: -
j_gene: TRBJ1-1
v_gene: TRBV5-8
CDR3aa: CASSPGGQETEAFF
CDR3nt: TGTGCCAGCAGCCCGGGAGGGCAGGAGACTGAAGCTTTCTTT

abundance: -
d_gene: -
j_gene: TRBJ1-5
v_gene: TRBV19
CDR3aa: CASRESGNQPQHF
CDR3nt: TGTGCCAGCAGGGAGTCTGGCAATCAGCCCCAGCATTTT

abundance: -
d_gene: -
j_gene: TRBJ2-1
v_gene: TRBV3-1/TRBV3-2
CDR3aa: CASSQAGSPQFF
CDR3nt: TGTGCCAGCAGCCAAGCTGGCTCCCCCCAGTTCTTC

abundance: once
d_gene: -
j_gene: TRBJ1-1
v_gene: TRBV4-1
CDR3aa: CASSLGSIGLMNTEAFF
CDR3nt: TGCGCCAGCAGCCTGGGGTCTATCGGACTTATGAACACTGAAGCTTTCTTT

abundance: -
d_gene: TRBD1
j_gene: TRBJ1-1
v_gene: TRBV29-1
CDR3aa: CSVVGQFNTEAFF
CDR3nt: TGCAGCGTTGTGGGACAGTTTAACACTGAAGCTTTCTTT

abundance: once
d_gene: -
j_gene: TRBJ2-1
v_gene: TRBV5-1
CDR3aa: CASSLGASSYNEQFF
CDR3nt: TGCGCCAGCAGCTTGGGAGCAAGCTCCTACAATGAGCAGTTCTTC

abundance: -
d_gene: -
j_gene: TRBJ2-7
v_gene: TRBV19
CDR3aa: CASSSIGTAHEQYF
CDR3nt: TGTGCCAGTAGTTCCATCGGGACGGCTCACGAGCAGTACTTC

abundance: -
d_gene: -
j_gene: TRBJ1-1
v_gene: TRBV27
CDR3aa: CASSFGGGGAEAFF
CDR3nt: TGTGCCAGCAGTTTCGGGGGTGGGGGGGCTGAAGCTTTCTTT

abundance: -
d_gene: TRBD1
j_gene: TRBJ2-2
v_gene: TRBV9
CDR3aa: CASSVWDRGDYGGELFF
CDR3nt: TGTGCCAGCAGCGTTTGGGACAGGGGAGATTATGGCGGGGAGCTGTTTTTT

abundance: -
d_gene: -
j_gene: TRBJ1-5
v_gene: TRBV5-1
CDR3aa: CASSFGQNQPQHF
CDR3nt: TGCGCCAGCAGCTTTGGACAAAATCAGCCCCAGCATTTT

abundance: -
d_gene: -
j_gene: TRBJ2-7
v_gene: TRBV15
CDR3aa: CATSRDRYEQYF
CDR3nt: TGTGCCACCAGCAGAGATAGATACGAGCAGTACTTC

abundance: -
d_gene: -
j_gene: TRBJ2-7
v_gene: TRBV27
CDR3aa: CASSPNNLPTSYEQYF
CDR3nt: TGTGCCAGCAGTCCAAACAATCTGCCAACCTCCTACGAGCAGTACTTC

abundance: -
d_gene: -
j_gene: TRBJ1-5
v_gene: TRBV3-1/TRBV3-2
CDR3aa: CASSQGAGSNQPQHF
CDR3nt: TGTGCCAGCAGCCAGGGGGCCGGGAGCAATCAGCCCCAGCATTTT

abundance: -
d_gene: TRBD1
j_gene: TRBJ1-6
v_gene: TRBV3-1/TRBV3-2
CDR3aa: CASSQGQGGNSPLHF
CDR3nt: TGTGCCAGCAGCCAAGGACAGGGGGGGAACTCACCCCTCCACTTT

abundance: once
d_gene: -
j_gene: TRBJ1-2
v_gene: TRBV7-9
CDR3aa: CASSSKGYGYTF
CDR3nt: TGTGCCAGCAGCTCCAAGGGCTATGGCTACACCTTC

abundance: -
d_gene: TRBD1
j_gene: TRBJ1-5
v_gene: TRBV3-1/TRBV3-2
CDR3aa: CASSQDRGGTPQHF
CDR3nt: TGTGCCAGCAGCCAGGACAGGGGAGGAACGCCCCAGCATTTT

abundance: -
d_gene: -
j_gene: TRBJ1-6
v_gene: TRBV10-3
CDR3aa: CAPPADLDSPLHF
CDR3nt: TGTGCCCCACCGGCCGACCTGGATTCACCCCTCCACTTT

abundance: -
d_gene: -
j_gene: TRBJ1-5
v_gene: TRBV18
CDR3aa: CASSPDFGGQPQHF
CDR3nt: TGTGCCAGCTCACCAGATTTCGGGGGGCAGCCCCAGCATTTT

abundance: -
d_gene: -
j_gene: TRBJ1-5
v_gene: TRBV19
CDR3aa: CASTHLQGSQPQHF
CDR3nt: TGTGCCAGTACCCACTTACAGGGTAGTCAGCCCCAGCATTTT

abundance: -
d_gene: -
j_gene: TRBJ2-1
v_gene: TRBV27
CDR3aa: CAASPGASSYNEQFF
CDR3nt: TGTGCCGCCTCACCCGGGGCTAGCTCCTACAATGAGCAGTTCTTC

abundance: -
d_gene: -
j_gene: TRBJ1-5
v_gene: TRBV12-3/TRBV12-4
CDR3aa: CASTSGYEPQHF
CDR3nt: TGTGCCAGCACTTCAGGGTACGAGCCCCAGCATTTT

abundance: -
d_gene: -
j_gene: TRBJ2-1
v_gene: TRBV27
CDR3aa: CASREGLGLKGNEQFF
CDR3nt: TGTGCCAGCAGAGAGGGCCTGGGGTTAAAGGGGAATGAGCAGTTCTTC

abundance: -
d_gene: -
j_gene: TRBJ1-2
v_gene: TRBV3-1/TRBV3-2
CDR3aa: CASSQEQDGYGYTF
CDR3nt: TGTGCCAGCAGCCAAGAGCAGGATGGCTATGGCTACACCTTC